This record looks at one TCR beta chain sequence and its context. Its target is not known. The donors (healthy individuals) were bone marrow donors. The data stem from a study of cytomegalovirus exposure and HLA in healthy donors. General study results and limits: When analyzed later, a missense DCLRE1C variant was found to be linked to TCR beta V- and J-gene trimming. In a later analysis, a genetic analysis reported fewer productive-TCR N-insertions in an Asian-associated ancestry cluster than the cohort average. The authors considered a cluster of highly shared sequence variants likely to be a sequencing artifact.

The PCR contained 60 Vbeta and 13 Jbeta primers. Method: immunoSEQ multiplex PCR; TCRdb's copy keeps in-frame clones and lacks some. The sample table sets out just over 200,000 clones. The CDR3 runs 15 residues. Looked up from germline, CDR1 is SGHTA and CDR2 is FQGNSA. V was clipped by 1 base and J by 11 bases, with 17 bases between them. The material sequenced was PBMCs. The chain links TRBV7-2 to TRBJ1-4; possible D gene TRBD1, 5 bases. This TCR was sampled from a girl aged 2-10 years in good health and CMV-seropositive. CDR3 amino acids: CASSLEGVKGTKLFF. The CDR3 region has the DNA TGTGCCAGCAGCTTAGAGGGTGTTAAGGGGACTAAACTGTTTTTT.